This entry concerns a single T cell receptor beta chain. V lost 3 bases and J 8 bases, leaving 25 bases between the germline ends. The germline V gene has CDR1 MGHRA and CDR2 YSYEKL. This CDR3 has 17 amino acids. As handled by the study authors: Reference gene primer amplification gave nucleated cell count estimates. Only in-frame clones appear in the TCRdb table, and some are missing; sequencing was by immunoSEQ multiplex PCR. V and J calls and clone size are given by that table; D and trimming were obtained from the DNA. The sample records about 200,000 clones, around 82% being singletons. The sample originates from a study of blood T cell repertoires in COVID-19. About the research overall: Samples representing acute and convalescent COVID-19 were sourced from the United States, Italy and Spain.

Living in about two dozen US areas, the participants were between about 18 and 100 years of age. Researchers sorted participants into cohorts using their self-reported clinical history. V gene TRBV4-1 combines with J gene TRBJ1-1; D gene ambiguous. The receptor was isolated from a woman between 45 and 65 years old with acute COVID-19. Sequencing was performed on PBMCs or T cells enriched from blood (not recorded which). The CDR3 region is CASSHPKGGQLGREAFF. The CDR3 DNA reads as TGCGCCAGCAGCCATCCAAAAGGCGGGCAACTCGGTAGGGAAGCTTTCTTT.